This TCR beta chain was found in a study of T cells after yellow fever vaccination. This CDR3 is built from 15 residues. Trimming stripped 11 bases from V and 0 bases from J, with 14 bases between. Germline CDR1 MNHNS, CDR2 SASEGT. Each CDR3 protein gets one entry after TCRdb re-called the 5' RACE reads with MiXCR. This sample has approximately 550,000 distinct CDR3 sequences, with roughly a fifth found just once. The chain carries TRBV6-1 and TRBJ2-6; D is possibly TRBD1 (5 bases). The clonotype comes from a man aged 30 to 39 who received the YFV17D yellow fever vaccine. Sample: PBMCs, taken 15 days after the yellow fever booster vaccination. CDR3 nucleotide sequence: TGTGCCGGCCAAGGGGCGAGCTCTGGGGCCAACGTCCTGACTTTC. This encodes CAGQGASSGANVLTF.